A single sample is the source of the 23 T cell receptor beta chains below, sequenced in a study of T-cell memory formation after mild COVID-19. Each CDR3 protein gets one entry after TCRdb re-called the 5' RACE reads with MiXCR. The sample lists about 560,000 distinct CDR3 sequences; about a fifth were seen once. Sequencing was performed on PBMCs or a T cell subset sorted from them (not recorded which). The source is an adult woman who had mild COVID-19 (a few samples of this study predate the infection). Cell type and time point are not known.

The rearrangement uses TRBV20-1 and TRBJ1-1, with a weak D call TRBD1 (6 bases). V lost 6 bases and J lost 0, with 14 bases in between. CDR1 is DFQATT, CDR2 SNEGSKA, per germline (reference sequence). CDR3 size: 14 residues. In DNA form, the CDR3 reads TGCAGTGCCATAAGGGGGAGCCTGAACACTGAAGCTTTCTTT. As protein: CSAIRGSLNTEAFF.

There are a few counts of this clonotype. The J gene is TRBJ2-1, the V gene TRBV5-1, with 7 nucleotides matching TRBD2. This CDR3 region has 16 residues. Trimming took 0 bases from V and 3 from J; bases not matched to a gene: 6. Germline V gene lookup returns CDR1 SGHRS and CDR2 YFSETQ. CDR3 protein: CASSLAGASGYNEQFF. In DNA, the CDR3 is TGCGCCAGCAGCTTGGCCGGGGCTAGCGGCTACAATGAGCAGTTCTTC. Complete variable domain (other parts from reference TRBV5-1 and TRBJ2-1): KAGVTQTPRYLIKTRGQQVTLSCSPISGHRSVSWYQQTPGQGLQFLFEYFSETQRNKGNFPGRFSGRQFSNSRSEMNVSTLELGDSALYLCASSLAGASGYNEQFFGPGTRLTVL.

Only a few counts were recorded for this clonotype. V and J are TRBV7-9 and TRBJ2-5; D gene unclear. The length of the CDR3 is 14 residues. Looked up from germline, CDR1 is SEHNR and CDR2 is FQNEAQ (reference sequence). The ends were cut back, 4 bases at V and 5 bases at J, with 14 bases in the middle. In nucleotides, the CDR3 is TGTGCCAGCAGCTCTCTCGCAAAGGACGAGACCCAGTACTTC. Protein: CASSSLAKDETQYF.

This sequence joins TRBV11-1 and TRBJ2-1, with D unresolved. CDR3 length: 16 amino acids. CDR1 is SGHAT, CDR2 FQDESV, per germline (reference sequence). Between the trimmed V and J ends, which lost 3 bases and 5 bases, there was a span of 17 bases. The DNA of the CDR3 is TGTGCCAGCAGCTTCCGGAATAGTATCGTACACAATGAGCAGTTCTTC. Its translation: CASSFRNSIVHNEQFF.

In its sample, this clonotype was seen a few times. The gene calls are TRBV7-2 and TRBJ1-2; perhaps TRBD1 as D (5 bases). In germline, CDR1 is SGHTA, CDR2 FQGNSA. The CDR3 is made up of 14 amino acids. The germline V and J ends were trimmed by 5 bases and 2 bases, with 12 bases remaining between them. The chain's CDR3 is CASSLMGQNYGYTF. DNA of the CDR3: TGTGCCAGCAGCCTCATGGGGCAGAACTATGGCTACACCTTC.

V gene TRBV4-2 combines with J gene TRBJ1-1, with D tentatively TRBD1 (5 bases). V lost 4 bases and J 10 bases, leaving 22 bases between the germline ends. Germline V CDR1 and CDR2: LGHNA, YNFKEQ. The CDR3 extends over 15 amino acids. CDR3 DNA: TGTGCCAGCAGCCTCAAAAAACAGTGGGGGTTGGGAGCTTTCTTT. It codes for CASSLKKQWGLGAFF.

The CDR3 loop is CSVEGGPYNEQFF. The CDR3 DNA follows: TGCAGCGTTGAGGGGGGGCCGTACAATGAGCAGTTCTTC. The V gene is TRBV29-1, the J gene TRBJ2-1; possible D gene TRBD2, 7 bases. The CDR3 is 13 amino acids. Germline V gene sequence: CDR1 SQVTM, CDR2 ANQGSEA. Trimming cost V 3 bases and J 4 bases, with 10 bases left between them.

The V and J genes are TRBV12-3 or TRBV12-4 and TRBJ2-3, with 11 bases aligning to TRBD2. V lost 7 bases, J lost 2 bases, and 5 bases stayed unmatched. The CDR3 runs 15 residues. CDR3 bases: TGTGCCAGCAACTTAGCGGGGGGGGTCACAGATACGCAGTATTTT. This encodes CASNLAGGVTDTQYF.

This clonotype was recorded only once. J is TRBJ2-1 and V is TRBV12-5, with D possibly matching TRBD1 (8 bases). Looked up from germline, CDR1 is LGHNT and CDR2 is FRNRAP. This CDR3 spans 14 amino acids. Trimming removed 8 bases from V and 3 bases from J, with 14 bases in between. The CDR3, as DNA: TGTGCTAGTCAGGGGGCTAGCGGCTACAATGAGCAGTTCTTC. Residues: CASQGASGYNEQFF.

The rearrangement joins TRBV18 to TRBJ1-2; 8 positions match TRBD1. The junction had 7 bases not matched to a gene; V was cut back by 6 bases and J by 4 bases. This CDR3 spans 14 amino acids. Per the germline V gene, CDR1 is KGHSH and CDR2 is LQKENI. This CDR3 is CASSQTGTGYGYTF. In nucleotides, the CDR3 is TGTGCCAGCTCCCAGACCGGGACAGGCTATGGCTACACCTTC.

The CDR3 DNA reads as TGTGCTAGTGGTTTAATGGAGGGGACTGAAGCTTTCTTT. Encoded protein: CASGLMEGTEAFF. This sequence joins TRBV12-5 and TRBJ1-1; tentative D call: TRBD1 (5 bases). Germline CDR1 is LGHNT and CDR2 is FRNRAP. The V end was cut by 3 bases, the J end by 5 bases, with 10 bases between. This CDR3 spans 13 amino acids. Together with reference TRBV12-5 and TRBJ1-1, the CDR3 gives the full variable domain: DARVTQTPRHKVTEMGQEVTMRCQPILGHNTVFWYRQTMMQGLELLAYFRNRAPLDDSGMPKDRFSAEMPDATLATLKIQPSEPRDSAVYFCASGLMEGTEAFFGQGTRLTVV.

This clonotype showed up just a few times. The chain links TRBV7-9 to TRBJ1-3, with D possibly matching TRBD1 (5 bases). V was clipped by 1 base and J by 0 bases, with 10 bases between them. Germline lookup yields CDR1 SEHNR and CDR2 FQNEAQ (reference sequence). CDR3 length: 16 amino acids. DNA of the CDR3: TGTGCCAGCAGCTTAGGGGGCGCAAGCTCTGGAAACACCATATATTTT. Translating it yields CASSLGGASSGNTIYF.

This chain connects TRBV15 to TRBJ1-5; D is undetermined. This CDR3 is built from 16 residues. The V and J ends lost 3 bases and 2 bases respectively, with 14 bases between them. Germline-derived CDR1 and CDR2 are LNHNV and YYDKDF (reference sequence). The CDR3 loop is CATSRRSGKGNQPQHF. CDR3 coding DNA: TGTGCCACCAGCAGGAGATCGGGGAAGGGCAATCAGCCCCAGCATTTT.

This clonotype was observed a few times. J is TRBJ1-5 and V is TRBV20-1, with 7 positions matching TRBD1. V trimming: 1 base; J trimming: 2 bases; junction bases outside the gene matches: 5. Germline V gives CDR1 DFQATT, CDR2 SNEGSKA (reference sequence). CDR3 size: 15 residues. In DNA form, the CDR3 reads TGCAGTGCTAGAGTAGCCGGGACAGGCAATCAGCCCCAGCATTTT. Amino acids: CSARVAGTGNQPQHF.

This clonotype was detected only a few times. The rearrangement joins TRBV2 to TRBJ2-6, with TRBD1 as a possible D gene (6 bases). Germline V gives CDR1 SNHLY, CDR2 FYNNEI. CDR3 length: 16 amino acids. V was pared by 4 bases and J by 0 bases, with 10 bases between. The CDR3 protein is CASSVQGNSGANVLTF. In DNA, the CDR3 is TGTGCCAGCAGTGTACAGGGAAACTCTGGGGCCAACGTCCTGACTTTC.

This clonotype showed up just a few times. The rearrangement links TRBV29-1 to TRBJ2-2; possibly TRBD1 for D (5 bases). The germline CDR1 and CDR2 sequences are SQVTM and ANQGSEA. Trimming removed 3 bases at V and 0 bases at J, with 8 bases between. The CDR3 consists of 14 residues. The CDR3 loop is CSVEWGPNTGELFF. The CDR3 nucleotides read TGCAGCGTTGAGTGGGGCCCGAACACCGGGGAGCTGTTTTTT.

The CDR3 DNA is TGTGCCAGCAGTTACTCATTAGCGGGGGGGCCTATCGGTGAGCAGTTCTTC. Its translation: CASSYSLAGGPIGEQFF. V and J are TRBV6-5 and TRBJ2-1; 11 bases map to TRBD2. Trimming cost V 0 bases and J 9 bases; bases outside gene matches: 10. CDR1 is MNHEY and CDR2 is SVGAGI in the germline V gene. The CDR3 loop spans 17 amino acids.

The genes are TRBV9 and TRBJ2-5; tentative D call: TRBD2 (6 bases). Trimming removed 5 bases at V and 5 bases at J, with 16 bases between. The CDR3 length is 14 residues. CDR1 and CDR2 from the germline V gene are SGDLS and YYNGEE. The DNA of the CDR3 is TGTGCCAGCAGTGTTGGAGGGTTGCAGGAGACCCAGTACTTC. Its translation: CASSVGGLQETQYF.

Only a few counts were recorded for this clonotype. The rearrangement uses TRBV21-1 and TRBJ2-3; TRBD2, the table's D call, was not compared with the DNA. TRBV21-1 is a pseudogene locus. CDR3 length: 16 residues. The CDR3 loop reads CASGQLAGGPRDTQYF. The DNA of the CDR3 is TGTGCCAGCGGCCAACTAGCGGGAGGGCCTCGGGATACGCAGTATTTT.

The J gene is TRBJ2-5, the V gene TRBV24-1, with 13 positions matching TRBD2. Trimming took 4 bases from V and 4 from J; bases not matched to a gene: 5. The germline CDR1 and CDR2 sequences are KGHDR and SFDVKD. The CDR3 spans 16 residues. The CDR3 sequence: CATSDPRTSGRETQYF. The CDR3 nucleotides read TGTGCCACCAGTGACCCCCGGACTAGCGGGAGAGAGACCCAGTACTTC.

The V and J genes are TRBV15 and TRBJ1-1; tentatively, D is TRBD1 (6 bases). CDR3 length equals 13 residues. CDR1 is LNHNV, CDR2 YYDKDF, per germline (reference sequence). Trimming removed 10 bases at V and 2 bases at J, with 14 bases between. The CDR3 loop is CAIRGGLNTEAFF. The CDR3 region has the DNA TGTGCCATCCGAGGGGGGCTTAACACTGAAGCTTTCTTT.

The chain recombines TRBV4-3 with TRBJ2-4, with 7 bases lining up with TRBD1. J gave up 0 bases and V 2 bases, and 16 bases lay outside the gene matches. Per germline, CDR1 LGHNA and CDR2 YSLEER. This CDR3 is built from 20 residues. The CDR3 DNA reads TGCGCCAGCAGCCAAATAACCGGGACAGACCATCACTTAGCCAAAAACATTCAGTACTTC. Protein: CASSQITGTDHHLAKNIQYF.

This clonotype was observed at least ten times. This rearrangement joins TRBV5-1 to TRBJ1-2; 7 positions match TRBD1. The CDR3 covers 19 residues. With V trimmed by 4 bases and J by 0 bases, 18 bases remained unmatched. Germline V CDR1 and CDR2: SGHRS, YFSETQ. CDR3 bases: TGCGCCAGCAGCCAAGTCGGCGGCTTCGGGGACAGCCCTAACTATGGCTACACCTTC. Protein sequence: CASSQVGGFGDSPNYGYTF.